This T cell receptor (beta chain) was sequenced for a study of control samples from healthy donors and cancer patients. Germline CDR1 reads MNHEY; CDR2 reads SVGAGI. The V end was cut by 4 bases, the J end by 6 bases, with 15 bases between. CDR3 length equals 14 residues. Assay used: immunoSEQ multiplex PCR; TCRdb lists only in-frame clones, some missing. The sample gives over 120,000 clones, about nine tenths of which show up once; 3% to 4% is in the top ten. This TCR came from a man younger than 40 in good health. The sequencing sample was made of blood. V usage is TRBV6-5 and J usage is TRBJ1-1, with D perhaps TRBD1 (6 bases). The CDR3: CASSSRGIGAEAFF. The CDR3 DNA is TGTGCCAGCAGTTCAAGGGGGATTGGCGCTGAAGCTTTCTTT.